This T cell receptor beta chain was captured by sequencing in a study of cytomegalovirus exposure and HLA in healthy donors. Background on the study: About 180 million T cells yielded 110 million or so unique TCR beta sequences in earlier analysis.

Trimming cost V 3 bases and J 4 bases; bases outside gene matches: 7. Germline CDR1 reads SGDLS; CDR2 reads YYNGEE. The CDR3 sequence is 15 residues long. The PCR used 60 Vbeta and 13 Jbeta primers. Original data processing: In a later analysis, of roughly 73 million unique beta chains, roughly 9.9 million appeared in at least two donors. Using immunoSEQ multiplex PCR, the repertoire was profiled, and TCRdb retains in-frame clones only, with some absent. V and J calls plus clone size are reproduced from that table; the DNA served to infer D and trimming. Altogether about 150,000 clones are present, around 80% being singletons, with the ten largest covering roughly an eighth. Study outcomes and limitations: Specificity of three CMV-associated chains for CMV antigens was verified in vitro. Analyzed later, most CMV-associated TCR beta chains appeared HLA-restricted.

About this clone itself: Its specificity is unknown.

Sequenced input: PBMCs. The TCR originated in a woman between 35 and 50 years old in good health and CMV-seronegative. The V and J genes are TRBV9 and TRBJ2-3, with 8 bases identical to TRBD2. This chain's CDR3 is CASSDPGLVPDTQYF. DNA for the CDR3: TGTGCCAGCAGCGATCCGGGACTAGTCCCAGATACGCAGTATTTT. The full variable domain, with the rest looked up from reference TRBV9 and TRBJ2-3, is DSGVTQTPKHLITATGQRVTLRCSPRSGDLSVYWYQQSLDQGLQFLIQYYNGEERAKGNILERFSAQQFPDLHSELNLSSLELGDSALYFCASSDPGLVPDTQYFGPGTRLTVL.